This T cell receptor (beta chain) is from a study of blood T cell repertoires in COVID-19. V dropped 3 bases and J dropped 6; count of bases not matched to a gene: 14. The germline CDR1 and CDR2 sequences are LGHNT and FRNRAP. The CDR3 loop spans 16 amino acids. Data came from immunoSEQ multiplex PCR; TCRdb stores just in-frame clones and leaves some out. The repertoire holds 180,000 or so clones, with roughly nine tenths as singletons. The clonotype originates from a woman at least 80 years old in a cohort sampled during active or convalescent COVID-19. Sequencing input: peripheral blood. This sequence joins TRBV12-5 and TRBJ2-7; 7 bases match TRBD2. The CDR3 loop reads CASGFPLRLAVGEQYF. DNA for the CDR3: TGTGCTAGTGGTTTCCCCCTCAGACTAGCCGTCGGCGAGCAGTACTTC.